This is a list of T cell receptor beta chains from one sample in a study of STAT5B mutations in CD4+ large granular lymphocyte leukemia. Produced via immunoSEQ multiplex PCR; TCRdb's table is partial and in-frame only. The repertoire holds tens of thousands of clones, with 65% to 85% as singletons. Material for sequencing was CD4+ T cells from blood buffy coats. The receptors were gathered from a human donor in good health. The CDR3 runs from the conserved cysteine through the conserved F or W. D genes are given only for firm matches. Where a row states a size, it is once, few, many or the class of an expanded clone; other rows omit it.

CDR3 DNA: TGTGCCTGGAGTGTCGGCAGGGGAGCGGTCGGCTACACCTTC
CDR3 protein: CAWSVGRGAVGYTF
clone size: NA
J gene: TRBJ1-2
D gene: NA
V gene: TRBV30

CDR3 DNA: TGTGCCAGCAGTCCGGGACGGGAGTACGAGCAGTACTTC
CDR3 protein: CASSPGREYEQYF
clone size: NA
J gene: TRBJ2-7
D gene: NA
V gene: TRBV6-5

CDR3 DNA: TGTGCCAGCAGCTTAGTTCAGAAACAGCCCCAGCATTTT
CDR3 protein: CASSLVQKQPQHF
clone size: NA
J gene: TRBJ1-5
D gene: NA
V gene: TRBV11-2

CDR3 DNA: TGTGCCAGTCTTGACAGGGGACTAGCCAATCAGCCCCAGCATTTT
CDR3 protein: CASLDRGLANQPQHF
clone size: NA
J gene: TRBJ1-5
D gene: TRBD1
V gene: TRBV19

CDR3 DNA: TGTGCCAGCAGCGTAAGACAGGGAAAGGGATCCAATGAGCAGTTCTTC
CDR3 protein: CASSVRQGKGSNEQFF
clone size: NA
J gene: TRBJ2-1
D gene: TRBD1
V gene: TRBV7-3

CDR3 DNA: TGTGCCAGCATCCGGGGTCTAACGTACGAGCAGTACTTC
CDR3 protein: CASIRGLTYEQYF
clone size: once
J gene: TRBJ2-7
D gene: NA
V gene: TRBV6-1

CDR3 DNA: TGTGCCAGCAGCTTAAGAAGCGGGAGTGTCGGGGAGCTGTTTTTT
CDR3 protein: CASSLRSGSVGELFF
clone size: NA
J gene: TRBJ2-2
D gene: TRBD2
V gene: TRBV7-8

CDR3 DNA: TGTGCCACCAGCAGAGATACGGGGAGCGGCTACACCTTC
CDR3 protein: CATSRDTGSGYTF
clone size: NA
J gene: TRBJ1-2
D gene: NA
V gene: TRBV15

CDR3 DNA: TGCGCCAGCAGCTTACAGGGTCGCGGTGAGCAGTTCTTC
CDR3 protein: CASSLQGRGEQFF
clone size: NA
J gene: TRBJ2-1
D gene: NA
V gene: TRBV5-1

CDR3 DNA: TGTGCCATCAGCTCTCAGACGGGAACCTATGGCTACACCTTC
CDR3 protein: CAISSQTGTYGYTF
clone size: once
J gene: TRBJ1-2
D gene: NA
V gene: TRBV10-3

CDR3 DNA: TGTGCCAGCAGCTTAACGTTCCAGCGGGAGTACCCTACGCAGTATTTT
CDR3 protein: CASSLTFQREYPTQYF
clone size: NA
J gene: TRBJ2-3
D gene: TRBD2
V gene: TRBV11-3

CDR3 DNA: TGTGCCAGTAGTACCACCTCCGCTGGAAACACCATATATTTT
CDR3 protein: CASSTTSAGNTIYF
clone size: NA
J gene: TRBJ1-3
D gene: NA
V gene: TRBV19

CDR3 DNA: TGTGCCAGCAGTTGGTCCGGGATGGGAACTGAAGCTTTCTTT
CDR3 protein: CASSWSGMGTEAFF
clone size: medium-sized
J gene: TRBJ1-1
D gene: NA
V gene: TRBV27

CDR3 DNA: TGTGCCAGCTCACCACAGCGGGAGGTTGAGGATGAGCAGTTCTTC
CDR3 protein: CASSPQREVEDEQFF
clone size: NA
J gene: TRBJ2-1
D gene: TRBD2
V gene: TRBV18

CDR3 DNA: TGTGCCAGCAGTTTGGGGGGGGCGCAGGGCTACACCTTC
CDR3 protein: CASSLGGAQGYTF
clone size: NA
J gene: TRBJ1-2
D gene: NA
V gene: TRBV28

CDR3 DNA: TGTGCCAGCAGCGTAGGGGCCCTAGCGGATTACGAGCAGTACTTC
CDR3 protein: CASSVGALADYEQYF
clone size: few
J gene: TRBJ2-7
D gene: TRBD2
V gene: TRBV9

CDR3 DNA: TGCGCCAGCAGCCAATGGACAGGCGAGACCCAGTACTTC
CDR3 protein: CASSQWTGETQYF
clone size: NA
J gene: TRBJ2-5
D gene: TRBD1
V gene: TRBV4-1

CDR3 DNA: TGTGCCAGTTCCCGGAGGGGACTGACAGATACGCAGTATTTT
CDR3 protein: CASSRRGLTDTQYF
clone size: NA
J gene: TRBJ2-3
D gene: NA
V gene: TRBV6-5

CDR3 DNA: TGTGCCAGCAGCCTGCATACAGGGGGGTATTCACCCCTCCACTTT
CDR3 protein: CASSLHTGGYSPLHF
clone size: NA
J gene: TRBJ1-6
D gene: TRBD1
V gene: TRBV14

CDR3 DNA: TGTGCCAGCCGTCCCGGGATGCGGGGGGGTACCTACAATGAGCAGTTCTTC
CDR3 protein: CASRPGMRGGTYNEQFF
clone size: once
J gene: TRBJ2-1
D gene: TRBD2
V gene: TRBV28

CDR3 DNA: TGTGCCATCAGTGAACCCCCTGGGATCGGAAACACCATATATTTT
CDR3 protein: CAISEPPGIGNTIYF
clone size: once
J gene: TRBJ1-3
D gene: NA
V gene: TRBV10-3

CDR3 DNA: TGTGCCAGCAGCTTAGATACCGGGACACCAAAGCGGTATGGCTACACCTTC
CDR3 protein: CASSLDTGTPKRYGYTF
clone size: few
J gene: TRBJ1-2
D gene: NA
V gene: TRBV11-2

CDR3 DNA: TGTGCCAGCAGGGGGGACAGCGGGATCCAGCCCCAGCATTTT
CDR3 protein: CASRGDSGIQPQHF
clone size: few
J gene: TRBJ1-5
D gene: TRBD1
V gene: TRBV2

CDR3 DNA: TGTGCCAGCAGCGTACCGTCGGGACTAGGCTCAGATACGCAGTATTTT
CDR3 protein: CASSVPSGLGSDTQYF
clone size: once
J gene: TRBJ2-3
D gene: TRBD2
V gene: TRBV9